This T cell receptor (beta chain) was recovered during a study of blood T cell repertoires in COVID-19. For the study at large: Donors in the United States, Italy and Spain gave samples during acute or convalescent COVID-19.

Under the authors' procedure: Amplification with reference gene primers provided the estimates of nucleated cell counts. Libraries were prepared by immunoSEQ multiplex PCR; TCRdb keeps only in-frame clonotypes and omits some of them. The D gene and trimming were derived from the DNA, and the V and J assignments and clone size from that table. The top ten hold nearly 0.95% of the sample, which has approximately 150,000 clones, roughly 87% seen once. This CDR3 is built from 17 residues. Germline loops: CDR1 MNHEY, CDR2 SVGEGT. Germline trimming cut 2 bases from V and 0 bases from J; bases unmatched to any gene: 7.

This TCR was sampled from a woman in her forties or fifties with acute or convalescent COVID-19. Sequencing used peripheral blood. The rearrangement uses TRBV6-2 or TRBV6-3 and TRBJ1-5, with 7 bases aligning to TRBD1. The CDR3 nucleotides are TGTGCCAGCAGTTACCCCACAGGGGTCTATAGCAATCAGCCCCAGCATTTT. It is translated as CASSYPTGVYSNQPQHF.